This TCR beta chain was observed in a study of T cells in Graves' hyperthyroidism and ophthalmopathy. This clonotype appeared a few times. As yet, its antigen is unknown. General observations from the study: It was a median 6.5 months before onset that the model predicted ophthalmopathy.

Germline V gene lookup returns CDR1 SGDLS and CDR2 YYNGEE. V was cut by 0 bases and J by 4 bases, with 5 bases left in between. This CDR3 comprises 13 residues. From RNA transcripts, TCR beta CDR3 regions were amplified. A first-round RT-PCR of the TCR CDR3 used the HTBI primer set. TCRdb re-called the multiplex PCR reads through MiXCR, storing one row per CDR3 protein. The profile covers hundreds of thousands of distinct CDR3 sequences, with 13% to 15% appearing a single time and approximately 13% taken by the ten largest. The clonotype was recovered from a woman between 45 and 60 years old with Graves' ophthalmopathy. The material sequenced was blood. The chain recombines TRBV9 with TRBJ2-1, with D hard to call. Here the CDR3 reads CASSVDVYNEQFF. The DNA of the CDR3 is TGTGCCAGCAGCGTAGATGTATACAATGAGCAGTTCTTC.